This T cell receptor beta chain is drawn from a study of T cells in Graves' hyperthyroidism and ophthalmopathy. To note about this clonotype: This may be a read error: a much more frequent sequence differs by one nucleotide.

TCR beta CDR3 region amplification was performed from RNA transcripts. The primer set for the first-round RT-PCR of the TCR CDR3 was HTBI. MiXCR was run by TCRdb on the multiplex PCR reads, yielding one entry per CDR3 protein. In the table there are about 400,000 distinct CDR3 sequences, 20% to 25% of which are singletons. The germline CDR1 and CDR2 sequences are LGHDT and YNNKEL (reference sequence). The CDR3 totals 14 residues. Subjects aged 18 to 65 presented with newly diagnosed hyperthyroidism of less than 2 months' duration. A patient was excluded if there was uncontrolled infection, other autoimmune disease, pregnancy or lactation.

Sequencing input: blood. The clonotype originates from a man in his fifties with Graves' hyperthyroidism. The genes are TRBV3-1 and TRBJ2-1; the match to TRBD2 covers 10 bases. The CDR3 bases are TGTGGCAGCAGCTGGACTAGCGGCTACAATGAGCAGTTCTTC. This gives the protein CGSSWTSGYNEQFF.